Listed below are T cell receptor beta chains from one sample, sequenced in a study of regulatory T cells. The data were produced by immunoSEQ multiplex PCR, yet TCRdb's version contains in-frame clones alone and is incomplete. This table has 4,500 to 7,000 clones, 70% to 85% appearing once. Sample: CD8+ T cells sorted from blood. These receptors were obtained from a child aged 10-17 years with CD3G deficiency. Each CDR3 is given with its conserved first and last residue. Fields, in order: clone size, V gene, J gene, D gene, CDR3 protein, CDR3 DNA. D genes are given only for firm matches. Size values are once, few and many counts, or a class for expanded clones, and some rows have none.

clone size: .; V gene: TRBV5-1; J gene: TRBJ2-1; D gene: .; CDR3 protein: CASSFEGLPYNEQFF; CDR3 DNA: TGCGCCAGCAGCTTTGAGGGCCTCCCCTACAATGAGCAGTTCTTC
clone size: few; V gene: TRBV6-1; J gene: TRBJ1-2; D gene: .; CDR3 protein: CASSERGRRDGYTF; CDR3 DNA: TGTGCCAGCAGTGAACGAGGCCGCAGGGACGGCTACACCTTC
clone size: .; V gene: TRBV11-1; J gene: TRBJ2-3; D gene: TRBD2; CDR3 protein: CASSQLAGGRDTQYF; CDR3 DNA: TGTGCCAGCAGCCAACTAGCGGGAGGACGAGATACGCAGTATTTT
clone size: .; V gene: TRBV28; J gene: TRBJ1-1; D gene: .; CDR3 protein: CASSFGHTDTEAFF; CDR3 DNA: TGTGCCAGCAGTTTCGGACATACAGACACTGAAGCTTTCTTT
clone size: .; V gene: TRBV7-9; J gene: TRBJ1-1; D gene: .; CDR3 protein: CASSDTRDLNTEAFF; CDR3 DNA: TGTGCCAGCAGCGACACCCGGGACCTGAACACTGAAGCTTTCTTT
clone size: .; V gene: TRBV6-1; J gene: TRBJ2-7; D gene: TRBD2; CDR3 protein: CASSDPAGPYEQYF; CDR3 DNA: TGTGCCAGCAGTGATCCAGCGGGGCCTTACGAGCAGTACTTC
clone size: .; V gene: TRBV28; J gene: TRBJ1-5; D gene: .; CDR3 protein: CASSLLQGSNQPQHF; CDR3 DNA: TGTGCCAGCAGTTTATTGCAGGGTAGCAATCAGCCCCAGCATTTT
clone size: .; V gene: TRBV6-1; J gene: TRBJ2-7; D gene: .; CDR3 protein: CASSDAGSGYEQYF; CDR3 DNA: TGTGCCAGCAGTGACGCAGGGTCCGGCTACGAGCAGTACTTC
clone size: .; V gene: TRBV10-3; J gene: TRBJ2-3; D gene: TRBD1; CDR3 protein: CATWTGLSTDTQYF; CDR3 DNA: TGTGCCACCTGGACAGGGCTAAGCACAGATACGCAGTATTTT
clone size: .; V gene: TRBV5-1; J gene: TRBJ2-7; D gene: TRBD2; CDR3 protein: CASSSRAGGYEQYF; CDR3 DNA: TGCGCCAGCAGCTCAAGAGCGGGAGGTTACGAGCAGTACTTC
clone size: once; V gene: TRBV6-1; J gene: TRBJ2-4; D gene: .; CDR3 protein: CASSETGTAQNIQYF; CDR3 DNA: TGTGCCAGCAGTGAAACGGGGACCGCCCAAAACATTCAGTACTTC
clone size: .; V gene: TRBV4-1; J gene: TRBJ1-4; D gene: TRBD1; CDR3 protein: CASSLVQGGNEKLFF; CDR3 DNA: TGCGCCAGCAGTCTAGTTCAGGGGGGTAATGAAAAACTGTTTTTT
clone size: few; V gene: TRBV5-1; J gene: TRBJ2-6; D gene: .; CDR3 protein: CASSRDGPPSGANVLTF; CDR3 DNA: TGCGCCAGCAGCCGGGACGGACCCCCCTCTGGGGCCAACGTCCTGACTTTC
clone size: .; V gene: TRBV28; J gene: TRBJ2-5; D gene: TRBD2; CDR3 protein: CASSGSGSGETQYF; CDR3 DNA: TGTGCCAGCAGTGGAAGCGGGAGCGGAGAGACCCAGTACTTC
clone size: .; V gene: TRBV6-1; J gene: TRBJ2-7; D gene: .; CDR3 protein: CASSKGEGDSYEQYF; CDR3 DNA: TGTGCCAGCAGTAAAGGGGAGGGGGACTCCTACGAGCAGTACTTC
clone size: .; V gene: TRBV5-1; J gene: TRBJ1-1; D gene: .; CDR3 protein: CASSLGGTSEAFF; CDR3 DNA: TGCGCCAGCAGTCTCGGCGGAACTTCTGAAGCTTTCTTT
clone size: few; V gene: TRBV28; J gene: TRBJ2-1; D gene: .; CDR3 protein: CASSFGDNEQFF; CDR3 DNA: TGTGCCAGCAGTTTTGGCGACAATGAGCAGTTCTTC
clone size: .; V gene: TRBV6-1; J gene: TRBJ2-6; D gene: .; CDR3 protein: CASSGGDSFSGANVLTF; CDR3 DNA: TGTGCCAGCAGTGGGGGGGACAGCTTCTCTGGGGCCAACGTCCTGACTTTC
clone size: .; V gene: TRBV10-3; J gene: TRBJ2-3; D gene: .; CDR3 protein: CAISGSVGGGDTQYF; CDR3 DNA: TGTGCCATCAGTGGATCGGTGGGAGGTGGAGATACGCAGTATTTT
clone size: .; V gene: TRBV28; J gene: TRBJ1-1; D gene: .; CDR3 protein: CASSLGDNTEAFF; CDR3 DNA: TGTGCCAGCAGTTTGGGAGATAACACTGAAGCTTTCTTT
clone size: .; V gene: TRBV27; J gene: TRBJ2-2; D gene: .; CDR3 protein: CTSSLGESGELFF; CDR3 DNA: TGTACCAGCAGTTTAGGGGAGAGCGGGGAGCTGTTTTTT
clone size: .; V gene: TRBV6-1; J gene: TRBJ2-7; D gene: .; CDR3 protein: CASSYGGEQYF; CDR3 DNA: TGTGCCAGCAGTTACGGCGGGGAGCAGTACTTC
clone size: .; V gene: TRBV27; J gene: TRBJ1-1; D gene: .; CDR3 protein: CASSLVGGTEAFF; CDR3 DNA: TGTGCCAGCAGTTTAGTAGGAGGCACTGAAGCTTTCTTT
clone size: few; V gene: TRBV10-2; J gene: TRBJ2-7; D gene: .; CDR3 protein: CASRGSDSYEQYF; CDR3 DNA: TGCGCCAGCAGGGGCAGTGACTCCTACGAGCAGTACTTC
clone size: .; V gene: TRBV28; J gene: TRBJ2-7; D gene: .; CDR3 protein: CASSFMLLPYEQYF; CDR3 DNA: TGTGCCAGCAGTTTCATGCTATTACCCTACGAGCAGTACTTC
clone size: .; V gene: TRBV5-1; J gene: TRBJ2-1; D gene: TRBD1; CDR3 protein: CASSFGTGDSSYNEQFF; CDR3 DNA: TGCGCCAGCAGCTTCGGGACAGGGGATAGCTCCTACAATGAGCAGTTCTTC
clone size: .; V gene: TRBV5-1; J gene: TRBJ2-2; D gene: TRBD1; CDR3 protein: CASSLGQGNTGELFF; CDR3 DNA: TGCGCCAGCAGCCTCGGACAGGGGAACACCGGGGAGCTGTTTTTT
clone size: .; V gene: TRBV28; J gene: TRBJ2-3; D gene: TRBD2; CDR3 protein: CASSSLGSGRDTDTQYF; CDR3 DNA: TGTGCCAGCAGTTCACTCGGTAGCGGGAGGGACACAGATACGCAGTATTTT
clone size: .; V gene: TRBV13; J gene: TRBJ2-5; D gene: TRBD1; CDR3 protein: CASSPRGRTETQYF; CDR3 DNA: TGTGCCAGCAGCCCCAGGGGGCGAACGGAGACCCAGTACTTC
clone size: few; V gene: TRBV28; J gene: TRBJ2-1; D gene: .; CDR3 protein: CASSPGDPSYNEQFF; CDR3 DNA: TGTGCCAGCAGTCCGGGAGACCCCTCTTACAATGAGCAGTTCTTC
clone size: few; V gene: TRBV13; J gene: TRBJ1-2; D gene: .; CDR3 protein: CASSLGHYGYTF; CDR3 DNA: TGTGCCAGCAGCTTAGGCCACTATGGCTACACCTTC
clone size: large; V gene: TRBV6-1; J gene: TRBJ2-7; D gene: .; CDR3 protein: CASSEVPGPYEQYF; CDR3 DNA: TGTGCCAGCAGTGAAGTTCCCGGACCCTACGAGCAGTACTTC
clone size: .; V gene: TRBV27; J gene: TRBJ1-5; D gene: .; CDR3 protein: CASSPDPNQPQHF; CDR3 DNA: TGTGCCAGCAGCCCTGACCCCAATCAGCCCCAGCATTTT
clone size: once; V gene: TRBV9; J gene: TRBJ2-2; D gene: .; CDR3 protein: CASSVDDVGGELFF; CDR3 DNA: TGTGCCAGCAGCGTAGACGACGTGGGCGGGGAGCTGTTTTTT
clone size: .; V gene: TRBV20-1; J gene: TRBJ2-7; D gene: .; CDR3 protein: CSARGAGEQYF; CDR3 DNA: TGCAGTGCTAGGGGGGCTGGCGAGCAGTACTTC
clone size: .; V gene: TRBV7-8; J gene: TRBJ2-3; D gene: .; CDR3 protein: CASSLGGADTQYF; CDR3 DNA: TGTGCCAGCAGCTTAGGGGGGGCAGATACGCAGTATTTT
clone size: .; V gene: TRBV19; J gene: TRBJ2-1; D gene: .; CDR3 protein: CASSIEGRNEQFF; CDR3 DNA: TGTGCCAGTAGTATCGAGGGAAGGAATGAGCAGTTCTTC
clone size: .; V gene: TRBV7-8; J gene: TRBJ2-7; D gene: .; CDR3 protein: CASSLGRHGDEQYF; CDR3 DNA: TGTGCCAGCAGCTTAGGTAGGCACGGCGACGAGCAGTACTTC
clone size: .; V gene: TRBV6-1; J gene: TRBJ2-3; D gene: .; CDR3 protein: CASSANVPPDTQYF; CDR3 DNA: TGTGCCAGCAGCGCGAACGTGCCCCCAGATACGCAGTATTTT
clone size: .; V gene: TRBV5-1; J gene: TRBJ2-1; D gene: TRBD2; CDR3 protein: CASSLNFVGGPDNEQFF; CDR3 DNA: TGCGCCAGCAGCTTGAATTTTGTGGGAGGGCCTGACAATGAGCAGTTCTTC
clone size: .; V gene: TRBV9; J gene: TRBJ2-7; D gene: .; CDR3 protein: CASSVGQWSYEQYF; CDR3 DNA: TGTGCCAGCAGCGTTGGACAGTGGTCCTACGAGCAGTACTTC
clone size: once; V gene: TRBV28; J gene: TRBJ2-7; D gene: .; CDR3 protein: CASSSGTRSSYEQYF; CDR3 DNA: TGTGCCAGCAGTTCCGGGACTCGGAGCTCCTACGAGCAGTACTTC
clone size: .; V gene: TRBV27; J gene: TRBJ2-2; D gene: .; CDR3 protein: CASSLGESGELFF; CDR3 DNA: TGTGCCAGCAGTTTAGGGGAGAGCGGGGAGCTGTTTTTT
clone size: .; V gene: TRBV6-1; J gene: TRBJ2-6; D gene: .; CDR3 protein: CASIEDDSGANVLTF; CDR3 DNA: TGTGCCAGCATTGAGGACGACTCTGGGGCCAACGTCCTGACTTTC
clone size: .; V gene: TRBV28; J gene: TRBJ2-7; D gene: .; CDR3 protein: CASSYGGTAYEQYF; CDR3 DNA: TGTGCCAGCAGTTACGGGGGCACGGCCTACGAGCAGTACTTC
clone size: .; V gene: TRBV23-1; J gene: TRBJ1-4; D gene: .; CDR3 protein: CATLGQFEKLFF; CDR3 DNA: TGCGCCACCCTAGGACAGTTTGAAAAACTGTTTTTT
clone size: .; V gene: TRBV21-1; J gene: TRBJ2-1; D gene: .; CDR3 protein: CAICYNEQFF; CDR3 DNA: TGTGCCATCTGCTACAATGAGCAGTTCTTC
clone size: .; V gene: TRBV6-6; J gene: TRBJ1-2; D gene: .; CDR3 protein: CASTKNPRLFGYTF; CDR3 DNA: TGTGCCAGCACCAAGAACCCCCGCCTCTTTGGCTACACCTTC
clone size: .; V gene: TRBV6-1; J gene: TRBJ2-7; D gene: .; CDR3 protein: CASSGAFGPYEQYF; CDR3 DNA: TGTGCCAGCAGTGGAGCCTTCGGTCCCTACGAGCAGTACTTC
clone size: .; V gene: TRBV28; J gene: TRBJ2-7; D gene: TRBD1; CDR3 protein: CASSSQRYPDRWTYEQYF; CDR3 DNA: TGTGCCAGCAGTTCCCAAAGGTACCCGGACAGGTGGACCTACGAGCAGTACTTC
clone size: few; V gene: TRBV7-3; J gene: TRBJ2-1; D gene: TRBD2; CDR3 protein: CASSLATSGSDEQFF; CDR3 DNA: TGTGCCAGCAGCTTGGCAACTAGCGGGAGCGATGAGCAGTTCTTC
clone size: .; V gene: TRBV21-1; J gene: TRBJ2-7; D gene: .; CDR3 protein: CASSTFDGYSYEQYF; CDR3 DNA: TGTGCCAGCAGCACATTCGACGGTTACTCCTACGAGCAGTACTTC